Sequencing of this T cell receptor (beta chain) was carried out in a study of T cell changes during pregnancy in multiple sclerosis. CDR3 length: 17 amino acids. V lost 0 bases and J lost 3, with 15 bases in between. Per germline, CDR1 SGHRS and CDR2 YFSETQ. The repertoire was sequenced with immunoSEQ multiplex PCR; TCRdb's copy has only in-frame clones and lacks some. The sample shows tens of thousands of clones, roughly 93% of them seen only once. This receptor was identified in a female donor with multiple sclerosis, enrolled in a pregnancy study. The sample consisted of PBMCs (not recorded whether the cells were cultured). The genes are TRBV5-1 and TRBJ1-4; TRBD1 is a possible D gene (5 bases). The CDR3, as DNA: TGCGCCAGCAGCTTGGTTCTCGGGGGTAGGGCTAATGAAAAACTGTTTTTT. Translated: CASSLVLGGRANEKLFF.